Below are 27 T cell receptor beta chains sequenced from a single sample in a study of CD8+ T cells in alopecia areata listed by TCRdb under 2018. What this sample's treatment or condition label stands for: oral pan-JAK inhibitor, 5-10 mg twice daily. To prepare the library, the immunoSEQ multiplex PCR assay was applied. To provide template for TCR sequencing, every sample had RNA extracted and reverse transcribed into cDNA. TCRdb took this table from immuneACCESS and kept in-frame rearrangements with V and J called. Such tables lack part of the clones; where checked against another copy, unresolved V genes explain under half of the gap, and the rest is unexplained. Counted in this sample were some 180,000 clones; about 47% of them appeared once. The top ten hold around a tenth of the sample. The material was CD8+ T cells sorted from blood, obtained around week 54, from a patient treated with tofacitinib. These receptor sequences come from a human donor with alopecia areata.

The J gene is TRBJ2-5, the V gene TRBV6-6, with D possibly matching TRBD2 (5 bases). Germline-derived CDR1 and CDR2 are MNHNY and SVGAGI (reference sequence). V was cut by 5 bases and J by 4 bases, with 14 bases left in between. The CDR3 runs to 14 residues. The CDR3 region has the DNA TGTGCCAGCAGTCTACCCGGCGGGCGAGAGACCCAGTACTTC. Translation gives CASSLPGGRETQYF.

Sample share makes this clone medium-sized. V is TRBV6-4 and J is TRBJ2-6; either TRBD1 or TRBD2 may supply D (5 bases each). The length of the CDR3 is 14 residues. Germline V CDR1 and CDR2: MRHNA, SNTAGT. The V end lost 3 bases, the J end lost 2 bases, and 5 bases lay between the germline ends. Written as DNA, the CDR3 is TGTGCCAGCAGTGAGGGGGCTGGGGCCAACGTCCTGACTTTC. Amino acids: CASSEGAGANVLTF.

The chain carries TRBV30 and TRBJ1-5; a possible D gene is TRBD1 (6 bases). Deletions cut 3 bases from V and 5 bases from J, with 17 bases between. The CDR3 has 15 residues. Per the germline V gene, CDR1 is GTSNPN and CDR2 is SVGIG (reference sequence). The CDR3 sequence: CAWSPMSGGYQPQHF. The DNA of the CDR3 is TGTGCCTGGAGCCCTATGTCGGGGGGCTATCAGCCCCAGCATTTT.

The CDR3 coding sequence is TGTGCCAGCCGTACACGAGGGCAGGATTCACCCCTCCACTTT. The encoded protein is CASRTRGQDSPLHF. J is TRBJ1-6 and V is TRBV5-6; D unclear. From germline, CDR1 is SGHDT and CDR2 YYEEEE. The V gene lost 7 bases and the J gene lost 8 bases, with 16 bases spanning the gap. This CDR3 has 14 residues.

The sample holds one count of this clone. The chain recombines TRBV27 with TRBJ2-1, with 8 bases fitting TRBD1. V lost 6 bases, J lost 4 bases, and 11 bases stayed unmatched. Per the germline V gene, CDR1 is MNHEY and CDR2 is SMNVEV (reference sequence). The CDR3 has 16 residues. CDR3 in DNA: TGTGCCAGCAGCTGGAGCCTGGGACAGGTTTACAATGAGCAGTTCTTC. Translated: CASSWSLGQVYNEQFF.

This clone was observed a few times. This chain uses TRBV10-3 with TRBJ2-2; TRBD1 agrees at 7 bases. The CDR3 extends over 17 amino acids. Per germline, CDR1 ENHRY and CDR2 SYGVKD. J was trimmed by 7 bases and V by 6 bases; bases with no gene match: 17. Written as DNA, the CDR3 is TGTGCCATCAGAGACCCCCTGACAGGGCGGAACGGCGGGGAGCTGTTTTTT. This sequence encodes CAIRDPLTGRNGGELFF.

This clone has more than one count but fewer than ten. This chain uses TRBV19 with TRBJ1-2, with TRBD1 identical over 9 bases. Germline-derived CDR1 and CDR2 are LNHDA and SQIVND (reference sequence). The length of the CDR3 is 15 residues. The V segment lost 3 bases and the J segment 6 bases; nucleotides outside the gene matches: 8. The CDR3: CASSIVYGTGNGYTF. CDR3 nucleotides: TGTGCCAGTAGTATTGTATATGGGACAGGGAATGGCTACACCTTC.

This chain links TRBV5-6 with TRBJ2-5, with D possibly TRBD1 on 6 matching bases. V gave up 4 bases and J gave up 5 bases, with 15 bases separating them. This CDR3 has 14 residues. CDR1 SGHDT and CDR2 YYEEEE come from the germline V gene. The CDR3 here is CASSAVDRLETQYF. The CDR3 nucleotides are TGTGCCAGCAGCGCGGTCGACAGGCTGGAGACCCAGTACTTC.

The chain has TRBV7-8 and TRBJ2-3, with D unresolved. Trimming removed 3 bases at V and 6 bases at J, with 7 bases between. Germline-derived CDR1 and CDR2 are SGHVS and FQNEAQ. CDR3 length: 12 amino acids. The CDR3 protein is CASSFLSDTQYF. In DNA form, the CDR3 reads TGTGCCAGCAGCTTTCTTTCGGATACGCAGTATTTT.

This clone was observed a few times. This chain links TRBV27 with TRBJ2-7, with D perhaps matching TRBD2 (6 bases). CDR1 is MNHEY, CDR2 SMNVEV, per germline (reference sequence). Trimming removed 0 bases at V and 2 bases at J, with 14 bases between. The CDR3 sequence is 16 residues long. CDR3 in amino acids: CASSLSWGESAYEQYF. The CDR3 region has the DNA TGTGCCAGCAGTTTATCTTGGGGGGAGTCGGCCTACGAGCAGTACTTC.

The chain uses TRBV7-9 and TRBJ1-1, with TRBD1 as a possible D gene (6 bases). The CDR3 runs to 15 residues. V was cut by 3 bases and J by 3 bases, with 14 bases left in between. CDR1 is SEHNR and CDR2 is FQNEAQ in the germline V gene (reference sequence). CDR3 bases: TGTGCCAGCAGCTTCCCCCCCAGGGGTGACACTGAAGCTTTCTTT. Translating it yields CASSFPPRGDTEAFF.

This clone occurred a few times. The chain is built from TRBV9 and TRBJ1-6, with 9 bases lining up with TRBD1. V gave up 4 bases and J gave up 7 bases; unmatched junction bases: 9. The V gene's germline CDR1 is SGDLS and CDR2 YYNGEE. The CDR3 length is 16 residues. Here the CDR3 DNA reads TGTGCCAGCAGCACGACAGGGGGTGTCGGCAATTCACCCCTCCACTTT. Translated, it gives CASSTTGGVGNSPLHF.

This clone was detected only a few times. The chain joins TRBV6-5 to TRBJ2-1, with 13 bases that match TRBD2. This CDR3 has 16 amino acids. J was trimmed by 9 bases and V by 3 bases; bases with no gene match: 8. Germline CDR1 and CDR2: MNHEY and SVGAGI. The CDR3 sequence: CASSYTRTSGGTEQFF. CDR3 bases: TGTGCCAGCAGTTATACTCGGACTAGCGGGGGAACTGAGCAGTTCTTC.

This chain connects TRBV6-6 to TRBJ1-5; D remains unclear. Germline V gene sequence: CDR1 MNHNY, CDR2 SVGAGI (reference sequence). This CDR3 is built from 14 residues. The V end was cut by 4 bases, the J end by 2 bases, with 9 bases between. The CDR3 nucleotides are TGTGCCAGCAGTTGGGTTTCGGGCAATCAGCCCCAGCATTTT. Translated: CASSWVSGNQPQHF.

The chain carries TRBV6-1 and TRBJ1-1; 7 nucleotides match TRBD1. This CDR3 is 15 amino acids long. V dropped 6 bases and J dropped 1; count of bases not matched to a gene: 8. The germline V gene has CDR1 MNHNS and CDR2 SASEGT. This CDR3 reads CASSLAGTANTEAFF. For the CDR3, the DNA is TGTGCCAGCAGCCTCGCCGGGACAGCGAACACTGAAGCTTTCTTT.

This clone was seen only a few times. The rearrangement uses TRBV9 and TRBJ1-1; maybe TRBD1 (6 bases). The V gene's germline CDR1 is SGDLS and CDR2 YYNGEE. The CDR3 runs to 14 residues. Trimming removed 4 bases from V and 4 bases from J, with 14 bases in between. The CDR3 DNA is TGTGCCAGCAGCCCCAGGTCGGGGGCCACTGAAGCTTTCTTT. Encoded protein: CASSPRSGATEAFF. Combining the CDR3 with reference TRBV9 and TRBJ1-1 gives the whole variable domain DSGVTQTPKHLITATGQRVTLRCSPRSGDLSVYWYQQSLDQGLQFLIQYYNGEERAKGNILERFSAQQFPDLHSELNLSSLELGDSALYFCASSPRSGATEAFFGQGTRLTVV.

The sample holds a few counts of this clone. The chain couples TRBV30 to TRBJ1-2, with 10 bases matching TRBD1. The germline gives CDR1 GTSNPN, CDR2 SVGIG (reference sequence). This CDR3 contains 12 residues. V gave up 2 bases and J gave up 11 bases; unmatched junction bases: 5. The CDR3 loop reads CAWSWGTGEYTF. The DNA of the CDR3 is TGTGCCTGGAGTTGGGGGACAGGGGAGTACACCTTC.

The chain has TRBV7-3 and TRBJ2-2; no firm D call. The V gene lost 5 bases and the J gene lost 0 bases, with 1 base spanning the gap. This CDR3 is 12 amino acids long. Germline values: CDR1 SGHTA, CDR2 FQGTGA. CDR3 sequence: CASSPNTGELFF. As DNA, the CDR3 is TGTGCCAGCAGCCCGAACACCGGGGAGCTGTTTTTT.

V gene TRBV5-6 combines with J gene TRBJ2-7, with D possibly being TRBD2 (6 bases). This CDR3 region has 16 residues. Germline assignment: CDR1 SGHDT and CDR2 YYEEEE. V lost 4 bases to trimming and J lost 4 bases, with 21 bases between them. The CDR3 DNA sequence: TGTGCCAGCAGCCAAGCGGGTAGCGTCCGACGTTACGAGCAGTACTTC. Its protein is CASSQAGSVRRYEQYF.

This clone was picked up a small number of times. The gene calls are TRBV15 and TRBJ1-4, with no clear D. The CDR3 is 15 amino acids. V was trimmed by 0 bases and J by 8 bases, leaving 13 bases between them. CDR1 and CDR2 from the germline V gene are LNHNV and YYDKDF (reference sequence). The CDR3 region is CATSREGLHGEKLFF. The CDR3 nucleotides are TGTGCCACCAGCAGAGAAGGGCTCCACGGGGAAAAACTGTTTTTT.

The chain uses TRBV7-9 and TRBJ1-1, with D possibly matching TRBD1 (6 bases). The V and J ends lost 2 bases and 0 bases respectively, with 7 bases between them. Germline V gene sequence: CDR1 SEHNR, CDR2 FQNEAQ (reference sequence). The CDR3 is 14 amino acids. The CDR3 here is CASSLRGMNTEAFF. The CDR3 nucleotides read TGTGCCAGCAGCTTAAGGGGGATGAACACTGAAGCTTTCTTT.

The chain recombines TRBV29-1 with TRBJ2-5; 10 bases align to TRBD2. The V gene's germline CDR1 is SQVTM and CDR2 ANQGSEA. This CDR3 comprises 14 residues. After removal of 7 bases from V and 5 bases from J, the junction contained 10 bases not matched to a gene. The CDR3 reads CSAGKRGGLETQYF. The CDR3 region has the DNA TGCAGCGCCGGGAAGCGGGGGGGCCTTGAGACCCAGTACTTC.

V usage is TRBV29-1 and J usage is TRBJ2-7; D gene ambiguous. CDR1 is SQVTM, CDR2 ANQGSEA, per germline. CDR3 length: 12 residues. With 6 bases removed from V and 4 bases from J, the gap between germline ends came to 13 bases. The CDR3 is CSVDSGPYEQYF. For the CDR3, the DNA is TGCAGCGTAGACTCCGGGCCGTACGAGCAGTACTTC.

Comments on this clone: Other DNA sequences in this sample translate to the same CDR3. This chain uses TRBV7-9 with TRBJ1-6; D unresolved. Germline V gene sequence: CDR1 SEHNR, CDR2 FQNEAQ (reference sequence). CDR3 length: 12 amino acids. The V gene lost 4 bases and the J gene lost 10 bases, with 8 bases spanning the gap. The CDR3 DNA follows: TGTGCCAGCAGCTCCGGGGAATCACCCCTCCACTTT. Protein sequence: CASSSGESPLHF.

This clone appeared a few times. The chain uses TRBV7-8 and TRBJ2-3, with D unclear. The CDR3 spans 13 residues. V shed 3 bases and J shed 3 bases, with 7 bases lying between them. Germline V gene sequence: CDR1 SGHVS, CDR2 FQNEAQ. DNA of the CDR3: TGTGCCAGCAGCTTCTCTGGTACAGATACGCAGTATTTT. Its translation: CASSFSGTDTQYF.

This clone has only a few counts. CDR3 sequence (DNA): TGTGCCTGGAGAGCGACAGGGACCGGGGAGCTGTTTTTT. Protein product: CAWRATGTGELFF. The rearrangement links TRBV30 to TRBJ2-2; 7 nucleotides match TRBD1. With V trimmed by 3 bases and J by 5 bases, 3 bases remained unmatched. Germline V gene data show CDR1 as GTSNPN and CDR2 as SVGIG (reference sequence). The CDR3 totals 13 residues. The full variable domain, with the rest looked up from reference TRBV30 and TRBJ2-2, is SQTIHQWPATLVQPVGSPLSLECTVEGTSNPNLYWYRQAAGRGLQLLFYSVGIGQISSEVPQNLSASRPQDRQFILSSKKLLLSDSGFYLCAWRATGTGELFFGEGSRLTVL.

This clone has only a few counts. This chain connects TRBV30 to TRBJ1-2; D remains unclear. The CDR3 consists of 11 residues. With 8 bases removed from V and 8 bases from J, the gap between germline ends came to 15 bases. Germline V CDR1 and CDR2: GTSNPN, SVGIG (reference sequence). CDR3 region: CAASLAPGYTF. The DNA for the CDR3 is TGTGCCGCATCATTGGCTCCCGGCTACACCTTC. The full variable domain, with the rest looked up from reference TRBV30 and TRBJ1-2, is SQTIHQWPATLVQPVGSPLSLECTVEGTSNPNLYWYRQAAGRGLQLLFYSVGIGQISSEVPQNLSASRPQDRQFILSSKKLLLSDSGFYLCAASLAPGYTFGSGTRLTVV.